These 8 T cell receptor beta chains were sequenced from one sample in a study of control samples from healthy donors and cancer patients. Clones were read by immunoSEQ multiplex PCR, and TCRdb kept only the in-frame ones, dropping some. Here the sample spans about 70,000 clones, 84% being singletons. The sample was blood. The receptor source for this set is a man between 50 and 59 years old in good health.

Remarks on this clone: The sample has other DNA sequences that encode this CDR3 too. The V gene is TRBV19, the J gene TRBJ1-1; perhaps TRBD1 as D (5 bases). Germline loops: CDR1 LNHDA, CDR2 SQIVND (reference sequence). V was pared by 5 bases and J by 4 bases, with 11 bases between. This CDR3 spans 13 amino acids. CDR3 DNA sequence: TGTGCCAGTAGTCTTCAGGGCGGCACTGAAGCTTTCTTT. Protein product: CASSLQGGTEAFF.

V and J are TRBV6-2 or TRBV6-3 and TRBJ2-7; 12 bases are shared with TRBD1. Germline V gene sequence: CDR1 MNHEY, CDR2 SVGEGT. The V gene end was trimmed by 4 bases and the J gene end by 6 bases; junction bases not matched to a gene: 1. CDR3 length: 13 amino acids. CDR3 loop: CASSWDRGREQYF. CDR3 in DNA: TGTGCCAGCAGTTGGGACAGGGGGCGCGAGCAGTACTTC.

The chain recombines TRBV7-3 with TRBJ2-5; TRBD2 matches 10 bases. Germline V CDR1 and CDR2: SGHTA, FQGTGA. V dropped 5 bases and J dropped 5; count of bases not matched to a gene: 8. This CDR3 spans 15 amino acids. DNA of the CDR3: TGTGCCAGCAGCCGGAGCGGGGGGGCCCCGGAGACCCAGTACTTC. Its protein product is CASSRSGGAPETQYF.

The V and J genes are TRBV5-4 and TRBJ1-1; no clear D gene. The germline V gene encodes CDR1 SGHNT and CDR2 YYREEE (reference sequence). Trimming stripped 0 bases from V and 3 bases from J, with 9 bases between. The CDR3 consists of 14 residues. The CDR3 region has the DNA TGTGCCAGCAGCTTGGGTATGACGGACACTGAAGCTTTCTTT. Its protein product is CASSLGMTDTEAFF.

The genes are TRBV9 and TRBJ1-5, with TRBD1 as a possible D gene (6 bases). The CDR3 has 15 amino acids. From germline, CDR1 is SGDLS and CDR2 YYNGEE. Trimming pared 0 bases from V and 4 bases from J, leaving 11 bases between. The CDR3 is CASSVGPGDNQPQHF. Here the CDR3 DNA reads TGTGCCAGCAGCGTAGGTCCAGGGGATAATCAGCCCCAGCATTTT.

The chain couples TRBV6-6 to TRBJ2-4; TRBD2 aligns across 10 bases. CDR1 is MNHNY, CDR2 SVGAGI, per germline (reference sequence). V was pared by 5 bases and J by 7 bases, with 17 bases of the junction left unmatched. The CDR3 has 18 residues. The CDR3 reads CASSLAPGAGGPFNIQYF. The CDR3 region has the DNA TGTGCCAGCAGTCTGGCCCCAGGAGCGGGAGGGCCTTTCAACATTCAGTACTTC.

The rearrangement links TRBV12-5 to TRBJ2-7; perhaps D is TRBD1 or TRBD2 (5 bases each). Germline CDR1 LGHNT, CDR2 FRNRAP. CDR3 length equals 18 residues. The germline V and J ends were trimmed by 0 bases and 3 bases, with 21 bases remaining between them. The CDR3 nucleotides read TGTGCTAGTGGTTTGGTATTATCGGGGACCCGAGGGAGCTACGAGCAGTACTTC. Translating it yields CASGLVLSGTRGSYEQYF.

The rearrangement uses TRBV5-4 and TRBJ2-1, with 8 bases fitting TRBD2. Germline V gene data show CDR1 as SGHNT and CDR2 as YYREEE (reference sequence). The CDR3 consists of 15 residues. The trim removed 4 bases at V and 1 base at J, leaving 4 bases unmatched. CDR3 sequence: CASSRRGGSYNEQFF. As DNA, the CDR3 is TGTGCCAGCAGCCGACGCGGGGGGTCCTACAATGAGCAGTTCTTC.